Below, 20 T cell receptor beta chains from the same sample are listed, as sequenced in a study of blood T cell repertoires in COVID-19. TCRdb's copy holds only in-frame clones and misses some; the assay was immunoSEQ multiplex PCR. The table shows over 200,000 clones, with roughly 80% occurring only once. Sequenced input: peripheral blood. The source of these receptors is a human donor in a cohort sampled during active COVID-19.

This chain uses TRBV7-9 with TRBJ1-2; 7 bases agree with TRBD1. The CDR3 has 13 residues. Per germline, CDR1 SEHNR and CDR2 FQNEAQ (reference sequence). Unmatched junction bases numbered 3, after V lost 2 bases and J lost 6 bases. CDR3 DNA sequence: TGTGCCAGCAGCTTAACGGGGACAGATGGCTACACCTTC. Translated: CASSLTGTDGYTF.

J is TRBJ2-7 and V is TRBV5-8; 9 bases line up with TRBD2. V lost 0 bases to trimming and J lost 3 bases; unmatched junction nucleotides: 4. The V gene's germline CDR1 is SGHTS and CDR2 YDEGEE. The CDR3 is 15 residues long. CDR3 residues: CASSLVLAGLYEQYF. The CDR3 region has the DNA TGTGCCAGCAGCTTGGTACTAGCGGGCCTCTACGAGCAGTACTTC.

The chain recombines TRBV5-1 with TRBJ2-7; TRBD2 might be the D (6 bases). V was pared by 2 bases and J by 7 bases, with 16 bases between. Germline CDR1 is SGHRS and CDR2 is YFSETQ. CDR3 size: 14 residues. The CDR3 coding sequence is TGCGCCAGCAGCTTAACAGGAGGGGCTTGGGAGCAGTACTTC. Its protein product is CASSLTGGAWEQYF.

This clone showed up just once. A far larger clone lies a single base away; this is likely a read error. Distinct nucleotide sequences in the sample also encode this CDR3. The chain has TRBV28 and TRBJ2-7; D gene unclear. Trimming cost V 1 base and J 3 bases, with 4 bases left between them. Looked up from germline, CDR1 is MDHEN and CDR2 is SYDVKM. The CDR3 runs to 12 residues. The CDR3 nucleotides are TGTGCCAGCAGTTTATCCAGCTACGAGCAGTACTTC. Translated: CASSLSSYEQYF.

This clone was seen repeatedly, ten times or more. The chain joins TRBV6-2 or TRBV6-3 to TRBJ2-3; 7 positions match TRBD1. The CDR3 contains 16 residues. V shed 6 bases and J 2 bases; nucleotides not matched to a gene: 11. CDR1 is MNHEY, CDR2 SVGEGT, per germline. CDR3 sequence reads: CASSLEGAGLTDTQYF. The DNA of the CDR3 is TGTGCCAGCAGCCTCGAGGGGGCAGGACTCACAGATACGCAGTATTTT.

V gene TRBV9 combines with J gene TRBJ1-1, with no clear D. The CDR3 loop spans 14 amino acids. Trimming removed 0 bases at V and 8 bases at J, with 14 bases between. Looked up from germline, CDR1 is SGDLS and CDR2 is YYNGEE. CDR3 bases: TGTGCCAGCAGCGTAGTGGGCACCCTTGGCGAAGCTTTCTTT. It encodes CASSVVGTLGEAFF.

The sample holds a few counts of this clone. No DNA is shown, since the ends of the CDR3 on it are uncertain; the CDR3 is the one TCRdb lists. The genes are TRBV6-2 or TRBV6-3 and TRBJ1-5. Germline-derived CDR1 and CDR2 are MNHEY and SVGEGT. The CDR3 numbers 12 amino acids, ends counted. Here the CDR3 reads CASSLYFGPQHF.

This clone was counted between two and nine times. Distinct nucleotide sequences in the sample also encode this CDR3. The V gene is TRBV9, the J gene TRBJ1-6; possibly TRBD1 for D (5 bases). V lost 4 bases to trimming and J lost 4 bases, with 12 bases between them. The CDR3 has 15 amino acids. Germline CDR1 is SGDLS and CDR2 is YYNGEE. CDR3 DNA: TGTGCCAGCAGCTCGGGGGACGGTTATAATTCACCCCTCCACTTT. Protein product: CASSSGDGYNSPLHF.

This chain uses TRBV6-5 with TRBJ1-1; D is undetermined. This CDR3 is 13 amino acids long. Germline CDR1 and CDR2: MNHEY and SVGAGI. V was cut by 8 bases and J by 4 bases, with 14 bases left in between. CDR3 amino acids: CASGGPLGTEAFF. In DNA, the CDR3 is TGTGCCAGCGGCGGGCCCCTGGGCACTGAAGCTTTCTTT.

This sequence joins TRBV28 and TRBJ1-1; D ambiguous. The CDR3 is made up of 12 amino acids. The V gene's germline CDR1 is MDHEN and CDR2 SYDVKM. Trimming took 7 bases from V and 11 from J, leaving 17 bases between them. The DNA of the CDR3 is TGTGCCAGCACTTCCGGATGGAGTGACGCTTTCTTT. Residues: CASTSGWSDAFF.

The chain combines TRBV3-1 (or the pseudogene TRBV3-2) with TRBJ2-7, with TRBD2 matching over 7 bases. Germline V CDR1 and CDR2: LGHDT, YNNKEL (reference sequence). After removal of 5 bases from V and 0 bases from J, the junction contained 4 bases not matched to a gene. The CDR3 is 14 amino acids. The DNA of the CDR3 is TGTGCCAGCAGCTCCTCTAGCGGCTCCTACGAGCAGTACTTC. This sequence encodes CASSSSSGSYEQYF.

This rearrangement joins TRBV4-3 to TRBJ1-1; 7 bases are a match to TRBD1. The germline V gene has CDR1 LGHNA and CDR2 YSLEER. Trimming at V came to 3 bases and at J to 5 bases, leaving 12 bases not matched to a gene. This CDR3 is built from 16 residues. The DNA for the CDR3 is TGCGCCAGCAGCCATCAATTACCACAGGGGAGGACTGAAGCTTTCTTT. This gives the protein CASSHQLPQGRTEAFF.

The V call is TRBV28, the J call TRBJ1-2; TRBD1 matches at 7 bases. The CDR3 has 14 amino acids. V was pared by 3 bases and J by 7 bases, with 8 bases of the junction left unmatched. CDR1 is MDHEN, CDR2 SYDVKM, per germline. The CDR3 DNA reads as TGTGCCAGCAGTTTGGGACAGCCGTTGGGTGGCTACACCTTC. Its protein product is CASSLGQPLGGYTF.

The V gene is TRBV5-1, the J gene TRBJ2-3; perhaps TRBD2 as D (6 bases). This CDR3 spans 13 amino acids. Trimming left V 0 bases short and J 5 bases short, with 7 bases between. The germline V gene has CDR1 SGHRS and CDR2 YFSETQ. CDR3 coding DNA: TGCGCCAGCAGCTTGGGGCGGGAAGATACGCAGTATTTT. Its protein is CASSLGREDTQYF.

This chain links TRBV6-5 with TRBJ1-6; D ambiguous. The V gene lost 0 bases and the J gene lost 7 bases, with 10 bases spanning the gap. This CDR3 has 15 residues. The germline V gene has CDR1 MNHEY and CDR2 SVGAGI. The CDR3: CASSYSNGENSPLHF. CDR3 DNA: TGTGCCAGCAGTTACTCGAATGGGGAGAATTCACCCCTCCACTTT.

The chain uses TRBV10-3 and TRBJ2-5; 9 nucleotides line up with TRBD2. Trimming at V came to 1 base and at J to 5 bases, leaving 8 bases not matched to a gene. Germline CDR1 and CDR2: ENHRY and SYGVKD. The length of the CDR3 is 16 residues. The CDR3 DNA follows: TGTGCCATCAGTGAGTTGGCCGGGACTAGCTCGGAGACCCAGTACTTC. It codes for CAISELAGTSSETQYF.

A single count supports this clone. V and J are TRBV5-1 and TRBJ2-2; tentative D call: TRBD2 (6 bases). This CDR3 has 15 amino acids. In germline, CDR1 is SGHRS, CDR2 YFSETQ. The ends were cut back, 0 bases at V and 6 bases at J, with 12 bases in the middle. CDR3 protein: CASSLGGTSPGELFF. The CDR3 DNA reads TGCGCCAGCAGCTTGGGGGGGACTTCCCCCGGGGAGCTGTTTTTT. Looking up the rest from reference TRBV5-1 and TRBJ2-2 gives the full variable domain: KAGVTQTPRYLIKTRGQQVTLSCSPISGHRSVSWYQQTPGQGLQFLFEYFSETQRNKGNFPGRFSGRQFSNSRSEMNVSTLELGDSALYLCASSLGGTSPGELFFGEGSRLTVL.

The chain couples TRBV4-2 to TRBJ2-2; TRBD2 might be the D (5 bases). Germline values: CDR1 LGHNA, CDR2 YNFKEQ. This CDR3 region has 16 residues. V was shortened by 0 bases and J by 6 bases, with 14 bases between the two germline ends. CDR3 coding DNA: TGTGCCAGCAGCCAAGATCTAATCCGAGGGTCCGGGGAGCTGTTTTTT. Protein product: CASSQDLIRGSGELFF.

Sample share makes this clone medium-sized (0.01 to 0.1%). This chain joins TRBV28 and TRBJ2-7; 7 nucleotides agree with TRBD2. With 1 base clipped from V and 3 bases from J, the junction kept 6 bases outside the gene matches. This CDR3 comprises 15 residues. From germline, CDR1 is MDHEN and CDR2 SYDVKM. This CDR3 is CASSLSGGTVYEQYF. The CDR3 coding sequence is TGTGCCAGCAGTTTATCGGGGGGTACAGTCTACGAGCAGTACTTC.

V and J are TRBV11-2 and TRBJ2-1; TRBD2 is a possible D gene (5 bases). The length of the CDR3 is 15 residues. The V gene lost 2 bases and the J gene lost 3 bases, with 11 bases spanning the gap. Germline V CDR1 and CDR2: SGHAT, FQNNGV. DNA for the CDR3: TGTGCCAGCAGCTTATCGCCGGGAAGCTACAATGAGCAGTTCTTC. It codes for CASSLSPGSYNEQFF. The full variable domain, with the rest looked up from reference TRBV11-2 and TRBJ2-1, is EAGVAQSPRYKIIEKRQSVAFWCNPISGHATLYWYQQILGQGPKLLIQFQNNGVVDDSQLPKDRFSAERLKGVDSTLKIQPAKLEDSAVYLCASSLSPGSYNEQFFGPGTRLTVL.